A single sample is the source of the 2 T cell receptor beta chains below, sequenced in a study of T cells in Graves' hyperthyroidism and ophthalmopathy. Researchers took RNA transcripts and amplified the TCR beta CDR3 regions from them. HTBI primers were the set used in a first-round RT-PCR of the TCR CDR3. In TCRdb, the multiplex PCR reads were re-called with MiXCR into one record per CDR3 protein. The sample includes a few hundred thousand distinct CDR3 sequences, 20% to 25% of them seen just once. The specimen sequenced was blood. The receptors derive from a middle-aged man with Graves' hyperthyroidism.

A few counts support this clonotype. The chain carries TRBV12-3 or TRBV12-4 and TRBJ1-1; 7 bases are shared with TRBD1. The V gene end was trimmed by 6 bases and the J gene end by 10 bases; junction bases not matched to a gene: 5. The CDR3 extends over 11 amino acids. The CDR3 coding sequence is TGTGCCAGCAGGGGCCAGGGGGGAGCTTTCTTT. Its translation: CASRGQGGAFF.

This chain connects TRBV6-1 to TRBJ1-1; 8 bases match TRBD1. The CDR3 extends over 14 amino acids. The germline gives CDR1 MNHNS, CDR2 SASEGT. Trimming at V came to 5 bases and at J to 4 bases, leaving 6 bases not matched to a gene. Written as DNA, the CDR3 is TGTGCCAGCAGTTTGACAGGGGCGGCCACTGAAGCTTTCTTT. Amino acid sequence: CASSLTGAATEAFF.